These T cell receptor beta chains were read from a single sample in a study of persistence of HIV-infected CD4 T cells. Assay used: immunoSEQ multiplex PCR; TCRdb lists only in-frame clones, some missing. The repertoire has 25,000 to 35,000 clones, roughly 75% of them found once; the top ten carry 0.81%. No antigen is known for these receptors. The sample here was CD4+ T cells sorted from PBMCs after roughly 17-hour stimulation, taken from a patient who received antiretroviral therapy. These receptors all stem from an adult woman with HIV who was CMV-seropositive. CDR3s include the opening cysteine and the closing phenylalanine or tryptophan. D genes are given only for firm matches. Clone size is shown for a subset of rows, as once, few, many or a class of expanded clone.

d_call,v_call,j_call,clone_size,cdr3_aa,cdr3_nt
NA,TRBV7-3,TRBJ1-5,few,CASSLYPGQPQHF,TGTGCCAGCAGCTTATATCCTGGTCAGCCCCAGCATTTT
NA,TRBV9,TRBJ1-4,NA,CASSVEATNEKLFF,TGTGCCAGCAGCGTAGAGGCAACTAATGAAAAACTGTTTTTT
NA,TRBV24-1,TRBJ1-2,NA,CATSDFNIKLGGEMDGYTF,TGTGCCACCAGTGATTTCAACATTAAGTTGGGGGGCGAGATGGATGGCTACACCTTC
TRBD1,TRBV27,TRBJ2-7,NA,CASSSHSGQGLEQYF,TGTGCCAGCAGTTCTCATTCGGGACAGGGGCTAGAGCAGTACTTC
TRBD2,TRBV30,TRBJ2-7,NA,CASRGGDHEQYF,TGTGCCTCTAGGGGAGGGGATCACGAGCAGTACTTC
NA,TRBV2,TRBJ2-1,NA,CASRNERKDNEQFF,TGTGCCAGCAGAAATGAGCGAAAAGACAATGAGCAGTTCTTC
NA,TRBV14,TRBJ1-1,NA,CASSQDGRAFF,TGTGCCAGCAGCCAAGACGGTCGAGCTTTCTTT
NA,TRBV15,TRBJ1-1,once,CATSGWRGNTEAFF,TGTGCCACCAGCGGGTGGCGGGGGAACACTGAAGCTTTCTTT
NA,TRBV14,TRBJ1-2,NA,CASSQEWFGYTF,TGTGCCAGCAGCCAAGAATGGTTCGGCTACACCTTC
TRBD2,TRBV29-1,TRBJ2-1,NA,CSVVLPSGGTPDLDEQFF,TGCAGCGTTGTCCTGCCCAGCGGGGGGACCCCTGACTTGGATGAGCAGTTCTTC
TRBD1,TRBV6-5,TRBJ1-3,few,CASSYGQVDTIYF,TGTGCCAGCAGTTACGGACAGGTTGACACCATATATTTT
NA,TRBV21-1,TRBJ2-5,NA,CASSQRGRTSGQETQYF,TGTGCCAGCAGCCAAAGGGGCCGGACTAGCGGACAAGAGACCCAGTACTTC
NA,TRBV19,TRBJ1-1,few,CASSIEMVIGRQTEAFF,TGTGCCAGTAGTATAGAAATGGTTATCGGGAGACAGACTGAAGCTTTCTTT
TRBD2,TRBV5-1,TRBJ2-1,NA,CASSLGLANNEQFF,TGCGCCAGCAGCTTGGGACTAGCGAACAATGAGCAGTTCTTC
TRBD1,TRBV28,TRBJ2-6,NA,CASSQTGQAFGANVLTF,TGTGCCAGCAGTCAGACGGGACAGGCTTTTGGGGCCAACGTCCTGACTTTC
TRBD1,TRBV5-4,TRBJ2-7,NA,CASSSLTGGHEQYF,TGTGCCAGCAGCTCCCTAACAGGGGGTCACGAGCAGTACTTC
NA,TRBV2,TRBJ1-5,few,CASSGYNQPQHF,TGTGCCAGCAGCGGATACAATCAGCCCCAGCATTTT
NA,TRBV30,TRBJ1-2,NA,CAWSVGPQTNGYTF,TGTGCCTGGAGTGTAGGGCCGCAAACAAATGGCTACACCTTC
NA,TRBV7-9,TRBJ1-2,once,CASSLAQSGTNYGYTF,TGTGCCAGCAGCTTAGCCCAGTCGGGAACTAACTATGGCTACACCTTC
NA,TRBV27,TRBJ1-4,NA,CASSASGYNEKLFF,TGTGCCAGCAGCGCTTCCGGTTATAATGAAAAACTGTTTTTT
NA,TRBV6-4,TRBJ2-5,NA,CASSDPDPGETQYF,TGTGCCAGCAGCGACCCGGACCCCGGGGAGACCCAGTACTTC
NA,TRBV7-3,TRBJ2-1,NA,CASSLNPGHYNEQFF,TGTGCCAGCAGCTTAAATCCGGGCCACTACAATGAGCAGTTCTTC
TRBD1,TRBV9,TRBJ2-7,NA,CASSPTGAGVQYF,TGTGCCAGCAGCCCAACAGGGGCAGGCGTGCAGTACTTC
NA,TRBV12-3/TRBV12-4,TRBJ1-5,NA,CASSLNNNQPQHF,TGTGCCAGCAGTTTAAACAACAATCAGCCCCAGCATTTT
NA,TRBV6-4,TRBJ2-2,NA,CASRPDAGELFF,TGTGCCAGTAGGCCAGACGCCGGGGAGCTGTTTTTT
TRBD2,TRBV4-1,TRBJ2-1,NA,CASSQGVGGGTHYNEQFF,TGCGCCAGCAGCCAAGGTGTGGGCGGGGGAACCCACTACAATGAGCAGTTCTTC
TRBD1,TRBV10-3,TRBJ1-2,NA,CAITTGVNYGYTF,TGTGCCATCACCACAGGGGTCAACTATGGCTACACCTTC
NA,TRBV18,TRBJ1-1,NA,CASSPGATANTEAFF,TGTGCCAGCTCACCCGGGGCGACGGCGAACACTGAAGCTTTCTTT
TRBD1,TRBV19,TRBJ1-2,NA,CASSIKRGHGYTF,TGTGCCAGTAGTATAAAAAGGGGGCATGGCTACACCTTC
NA,TRBV2,TRBJ1-5,once,CASSERRAQHF,TGTGCCAGCAGTGAACGGAGAGCCCAGCATTTT
TRBD1,TRBV27,TRBJ1-1,NA,CASSSRTGYTEAFF,TGTGCCAGCAGTAGTCGGACAGGGTACACTGAAGCTTTCTTT
TRBD1,TRBV7-8,TRBJ2-2,NA,CASSSTGKANTGELFF,TGTGCCAGCAGCTCGACAGGGAAAGCGAACACCGGGGAGCTGTTTTTT
TRBD1,TRBV19,TRBJ1-5,NA,CASSRQGRGNSNQPQHF,TGTGCCAGTAGTCGACAGGGCCGGGGAAATAGCAATCAGCCCCAGCATTTT
TRBD2,TRBV2,TRBJ2-5,NA,CASSQSSGGAYETQYF,TGTGCCAGCAGTCAATCTAGCGGGGGGGCCTATGAGACCCAGTACTTC
NA,TRBV5-1,TRBJ2-3,once,CASSRERGTDTQYF,TGCGCCAGCAGTAGGGAGAGGGGCACAGATACGCAGTATTTT
NA,TRBV19,TRBJ1-2,NA,CASSIRVAGYGYTF,TGTGCCAGTAGTATAAGAGTTGCGGGATATGGCTACACCTTC
NA,TRBV2,TRBJ1-2,NA,CASRENSYYGYTF,TGTGCCAGCAGGGAGAACTCCTACTATGGCTACACCTTC
NA,TRBV5-1,TRBJ1-1,NA,CASSLDSHTEAFF,TGCGCCAGCAGCTTGGACAGTCACACTGAAGCTTTCTTT
TRBD1,TRBV5-1,TRBJ2-2,NA,CASSAGQENTGELFF,TGCGCCAGCAGCGCGGGACAGGAGAACACCGGGGAGCTGTTTTTT
NA,TRBV2,TRBJ1-5,once,CASSERAYGRSRIQPQHF,TGTGCCAGCAGTGAAAGAGCGTATGGGAGGTCGAGGATTCAGCCCCAGCATTTT
NA,TRBV18,TRBJ1-6,NA,CASSPRNPGRGASPLHF,TGTGCCAGCTCACCACGAAATCCCGGCAGGGGTGCGTCACCCCTCCACTTT
NA,TRBV29-1,TRBJ1-2,NA,CSVRVRGAGYTF,TGCAGCGTCAGAGTCCGGGGCGCAGGCTACACCTTC
NA,TRBV5-1,TRBJ2-5,NA,CASSLEASFQETQYF,TGCGCCAGCAGCTTGGAAGCTAGCTTTCAAGAGACCCAGTACTTC
NA,TRBV9,TRBJ1-5,NA,CASSGGPTSNQPQHF,TGTGCCAGCAGTGGGGGACCTACTAGCAATCAGCCCCAGCATTTT
TRBD1,TRBV19,TRBJ1-1,NA,CATSWDRNTEAFF,TGTGCCACTAGTTGGGACAGGAACACTGAAGCTTTCTTT
NA,TRBV6-2/TRBV6-3,TRBJ1-3,NA,CASSWTSGRRNTIYF,TGTGCCAGCAGCTGGACGTCGGGCCGCCGAAACACCATATATTTT
NA,TRBV5-1,TRBJ2-3,NA,CATRSSAGTDTQYF,TGCGCCACCCGCTCTAGCGCGGGCACAGATACGCAGTATTTT
TRBD1,TRBV10-3,TRBJ2-2,once,CAIGDRVAGELFF,TGTGCCATCGGGGACAGGGTAGCCGGGGAGCTGTTTTTT
NA,TRBV9,TRBJ2-5,NA,CASSPYGYQETQYF,TGTGCCAGCAGCCCGTATGGGTACCAAGAGACCCAGTACTTC
TRBD2,TRBV10-2,TRBJ2-2,NA,CASSSGGHITGELFF,TGCGCCAGCAGCAGCGGGGGCCATATCACCGGGGAGCTGTTTTTT
TRBD1,TRBV30,TRBJ1-4,NA,CAWSGYRGTNKKLFF,TGTGCCTGGAGTGGATACAGGGGAACTAATAAAAAACTGTTTTTT
TRBD1,TRBV30,TRBJ1-3,few,CAFEDRGSGNTIYF,TGTGCCTTCGAGGACAGGGGGTCAGGAAACACCATATATTTT
NA,TRBV30,TRBJ2-2,NA,CAWKISGPTTGELFF,TGTGCCTGGAAAATATCCGGGCCGACCACCGGGGAGCTGTTTTTT
NA,TRBV5-1,TRBJ1-3,medium-sized,CASSLEARHVDTIYF,TGCGCCAGCAGCTTGGAGGCCAGGCACGTGGACACCATATATTTT
NA,TRBV7-6,TRBJ2-5,NA,CASSITGFGETQYF,TGTGCCAGCAGCATTACAGGGTTCGGAGAGACCCAGTACTTC
TRBD1,TRBV6-6,TRBJ1-4,NA,CASRGPGGLNEKLFF,TGTGCCAGCAGGGGACCAGGGGGCCTAAATGAAAAACTGTTTTTT